Listed below are T cell receptor beta chains from one sample, sequenced in a study of CD8+ T cells in alopecia areata. Using immunoSEQ multiplex PCR, the repertoire was profiled, and TCRdb retains in-frame clones only, with some absent. The sample carries about 200,000 clones, about three fifths recorded once. Sample: CD4+ T cells sorted from blood, taken at week 4, from a patient treated with tofacitinib. Receptors were obtained from a human donor with alopecia areata. Each CDR3 is given with its conserved first and last residue. The D gene is left open where the match is weak. Clone sizes are given selectively: once, few, many, or a class where the clone is expanded.

>TRBJ2-7|-|-|TRBV10-3
TGTGCCACCTTGAGAGGGACAAACCCCTACGAGCAGTACTTC
CATLRGTNPYEQYF
>TRBJ2-1|TRBD1|-|TRBV15
TGTGCCACCAGCCGATCCCATGGACAGGGCAATGAGCAGTTCTTC
CATSRSHGQGNEQFF
>TRBJ1-6|TRBD1|few|TRBV29-1
TGCAGCGTTGGGACAGGGGATTCACCCCTCCACTTT
CSVGTGDSPLHF
>TRBJ1-5|-|-|TRBV30
TGTGCCTTCGAAGGGACTAATAGCAATCAGCCCCAGCATTTT
CAFEGTNSNQPQHF
>TRBJ2-7|-|-|TRBV9
TGTGCCAGCAGCGCCCTCGACGGGAACTACGAGCAGTACTTC
CASSALDGNYEQYF
>TRBJ2-1|TRBD1|-|TRBV30
TGTGCCTGGAGTAAGGGGTACAGGGGCGGAAACAATGAGCAGTTCTTC
CAWSKGYRGGNNEQFF
>TRBJ2-5|-|-|TRBV29-1
TGCAGCGTTGAATCCAGGGGGGTTCAAGAGACCCAGTACTTC
CSVESRGVQETQYF
>TRBJ2-3|TRBD1|-|TRBV28
TGTGCCAGCAGAGGACAGGGGACAGATACGCAGTATTTT
CASRGQGTDTQYF
>TRBJ1-2|-|-|TRBV6-5
TGTGCCAGCAGTTACGCGGGCAGTGGAAATGGCTACACCTTC
CASSYAGSGNGYTF
>TRBJ2-4|-|few|TRBV21-1
TGTGCCAGCAGCAAAGCCGGCACAAACATTCAGTACTTC
CASSKAGTNIQYF
>TRBJ2-7|TRBD2|once|TRBV30
TGTGCCTGGAGTGGGACTAGCGGGGGGGCGAGCGGATCCTACGAGCAGTACTTC
CAWSGTSGGASGSYEQYF
>TRBJ2-1|-|-|TRBV11-2
TGTGCCAGCAGCGCCCGGGTCAGCAAAGGGAATGAGCAGTTCTTC
CASSARVSKGNEQFF
>TRBJ2-6|-|few|TRBV19
TGTGCCAGTAGTATTTACAGACCCGACTCTGGGGCCAACGTCCTGACTTTC
CASSIYRPDSGANVLTF
>TRBJ2-5|-|-|TRBV6-6
TGTGCCAGCAGCCGCCCAGGGGAAGAGACCCAGTACTTC
CASSRPGEETQYF
>TRBJ2-2|TRBD2|-|TRBV4-2
TGTGCCAGCAGCCCCCTCGGGGGGGGGTCCACCGGGGAGCTGTTTTTT
CASSPLGGGSTGELFF
>TRBJ1-5|-|-|TRBV6-5
TGTGCCAGCAGTTACAGGGGGGATAGCAATCAGCCCCAGCATTTT
CASSYRGDSNQPQHF